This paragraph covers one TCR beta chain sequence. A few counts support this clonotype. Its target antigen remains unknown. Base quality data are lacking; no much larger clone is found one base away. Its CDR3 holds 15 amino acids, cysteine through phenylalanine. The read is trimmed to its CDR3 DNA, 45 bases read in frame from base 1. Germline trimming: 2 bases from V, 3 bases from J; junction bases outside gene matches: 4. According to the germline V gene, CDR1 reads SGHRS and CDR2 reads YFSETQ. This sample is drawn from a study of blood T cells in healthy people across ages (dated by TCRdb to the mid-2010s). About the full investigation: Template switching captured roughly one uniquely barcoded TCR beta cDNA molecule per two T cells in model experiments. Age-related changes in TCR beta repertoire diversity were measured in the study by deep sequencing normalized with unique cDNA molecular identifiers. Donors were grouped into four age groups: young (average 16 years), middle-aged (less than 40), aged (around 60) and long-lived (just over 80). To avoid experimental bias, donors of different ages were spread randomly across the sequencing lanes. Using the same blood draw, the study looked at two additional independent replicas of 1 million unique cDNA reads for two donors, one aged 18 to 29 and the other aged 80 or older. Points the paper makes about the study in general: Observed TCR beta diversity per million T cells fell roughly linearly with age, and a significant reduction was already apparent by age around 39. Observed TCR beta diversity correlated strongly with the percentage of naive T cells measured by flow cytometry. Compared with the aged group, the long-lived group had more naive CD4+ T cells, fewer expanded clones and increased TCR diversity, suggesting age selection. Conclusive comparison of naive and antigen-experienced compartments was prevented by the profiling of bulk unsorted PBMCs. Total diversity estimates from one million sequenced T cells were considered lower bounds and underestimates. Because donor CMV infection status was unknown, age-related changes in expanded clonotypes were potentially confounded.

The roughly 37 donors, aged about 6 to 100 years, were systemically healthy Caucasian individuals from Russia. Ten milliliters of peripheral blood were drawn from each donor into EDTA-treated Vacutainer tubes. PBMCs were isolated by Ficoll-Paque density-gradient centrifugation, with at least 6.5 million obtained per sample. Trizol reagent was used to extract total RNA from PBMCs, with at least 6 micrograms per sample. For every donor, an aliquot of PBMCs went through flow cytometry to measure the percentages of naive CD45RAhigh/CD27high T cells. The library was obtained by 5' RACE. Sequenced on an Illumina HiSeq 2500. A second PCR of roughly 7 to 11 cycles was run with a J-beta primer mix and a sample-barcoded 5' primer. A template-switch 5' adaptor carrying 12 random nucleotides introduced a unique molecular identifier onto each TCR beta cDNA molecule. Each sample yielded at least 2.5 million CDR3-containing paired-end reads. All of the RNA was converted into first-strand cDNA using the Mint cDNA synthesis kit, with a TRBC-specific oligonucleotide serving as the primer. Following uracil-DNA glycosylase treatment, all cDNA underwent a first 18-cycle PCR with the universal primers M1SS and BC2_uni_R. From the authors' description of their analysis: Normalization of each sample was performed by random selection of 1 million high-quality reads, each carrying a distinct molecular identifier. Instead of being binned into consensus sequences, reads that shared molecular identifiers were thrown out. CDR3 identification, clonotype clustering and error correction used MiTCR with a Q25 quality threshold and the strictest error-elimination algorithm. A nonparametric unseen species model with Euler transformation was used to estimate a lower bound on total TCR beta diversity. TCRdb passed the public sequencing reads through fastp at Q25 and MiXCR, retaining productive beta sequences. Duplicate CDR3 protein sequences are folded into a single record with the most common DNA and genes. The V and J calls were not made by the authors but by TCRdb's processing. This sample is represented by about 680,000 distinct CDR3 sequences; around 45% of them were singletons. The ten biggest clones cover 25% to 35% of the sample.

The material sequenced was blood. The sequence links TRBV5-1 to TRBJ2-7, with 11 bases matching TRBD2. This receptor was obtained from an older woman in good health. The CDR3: CASSLTSGSIYEQYF. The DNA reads TGCGCCAGCAGCTTAACTAGCGGGAGTATCTACGAGCAGTACTTC.